This TCR beta chain appears in the sequencing data of a study of blood T cell repertoires in COVID-19. Study details: Some COVID-19 samples were acute and others convalescent; all came from the United States, Italy and Spain. In each case, the material was cDNA or gDNA derived from T cells, B-cell-depleted T cells, or PBMCs.

Methods used by the authors: By means of reference gene primer amplification, nucleated cell counts were estimated. TCRdb's table, derived via immunoSEQ multiplex PCR, lists solely in-frame clones and lacks some. That table is the source of V, J and clone size, and D and trimming were worked out from the DNA. The repertoire holds roughly 80,000 clones, with around 90% as singletons. The germline V gene encodes CDR1 LGHNA and CDR2 YNFKEQ. Trimming at V came to 5 bases and at J to 10 bases, leaving 4 bases not matched to a gene. The CDR3 totals 12 residues. Sequenced: peripheral blood. The genes are TRBV4-2 and TRBJ2-1; TRBD2 matches at 8 bases. This clonotype was obtained from a human donor in a cohort sampled during active COVID-19. CDR3: CASSLAGNEQFF. The CDR3 coding sequence is TGTGCCAGCAGCTTAGCGGGAAACGAGCAGTTCTTC.